This paragraph reports one T cell receptor beta chain. Its antigen is not known. This sample is drawn from a study of blood T cells in healthy people across ages. Study results and limitations: There were more naive CD4+ cells and higher diversity in long-lived donors than in aged donors. Older age went with lower TCR beta diversity per million T cells, in a roughly linear way.

The second PCR ran roughly 6 to 11 cycles with a sample-barcoded 5' primer and J-beta primers. Every molecule of cDNA carried a tag from a template-switch adaptor with 12 random nucleotides. TCRdb re-derived calls from the 5' RACE reads in MiXCR, one entry per CDR3 protein. Among about 1.8 million distinct CDR3 sequences listed, roughly 50% were seen once. CDR3 length: 16 amino acids. Deletions cut 1 base from V and 1 base from J, with 11 bases between. CDR1 is SGHAT and CDR2 is FQNNGV in the germline V gene. Investigators took roughly 9.5 milliliters of peripheral blood from every donor. The sequence was obtained from a woman between 40 and 50 years old in good health. Sequenced: blood. This chain connects TRBV11-2 to TRBJ2-1; D ambiguous. CDR3 in amino acids: CASSLGPPASYNEQFF. CDR3 DNA sequence: TGTGCCAGCAGCTTAGGGCCCCCCGCTTCCTACAATGAGCAGTTCTTC.